This TCR beta chain originates from a study of T cells in Graves' hyperthyroidism and ophthalmopathy. From RNA transcripts, TCR beta CDR3 regions were amplified. First-round RT-PCR with HTBI primers amplified the TCR CDR3 region. TCRdb processed the multiplex PCR reads anew with MiXCR; each CDR3 protein has one entry. The sample lists some 770,000 distinct CDR3 sequences, 15% to 20% occurring once. Graves' hyperthyroidism was deemed stable absent ophthalmopathy progression within 18 months. Diagnostic decisions used clinical symptoms, serum thyroxine and TRAb, thyroid ultrasound and orbital computed tomography. This sample holds PBMCs from less than 11 ml fresh peripheral blood. The germline V gene has CDR1 MNHNS and CDR2 SASEGT. The CDR3 covers 13 residues. The V end was cut by 7 bases, the J end by 3 bases, with 12 bases between.

The TCR was taken from a man aged 18 to 29 with Graves' hyperthyroidism. Sequencing was done on a sample of blood. The J gene is TRBJ1-2, the V gene TRBV6-1, with no clear D. Here the CDR3 DNA reads TGTGCCAGCATGGGCAGGACTTACTATGGCTACACCTTC. Protein product: CASMGRTYYGYTF.